Detailed here is one T cell receptor (beta chain). Its antigen remains unknown. What was amplified from RNA transcripts were TCR beta CDR3 regions. A first-round RT-PCR of the TCR CDR3 used the HTBI primer set. TCRdb called the multiplex PCR reads again in MiXCR, with one record for every CDR3 protein. In the table there are roughly 700,000 distinct CDR3 sequences, 14% of which are singletons. The data are from a study of T cells in Graves' hyperthyroidism and ophthalmopathy. Findings of the study overall: Median prediction lead before ophthalmopathy onset was 5 to 7.5 months with the model.

V lost 5 bases and J lost 2, with 10 bases in between. The length of the CDR3 is 14 residues. Germline values: CDR1 MDHEN, CDR2 SYDVKM. Sequencing input: blood. The TCR was taken from a woman aged 18-29 years with Graves' hyperthyroidism. This chain uses TRBV28 with TRBJ2-1; a possible D gene is TRBD1 (5 bases). The CDR3 sequence is CASSRTPPYNEQFF. Written as DNA, the CDR3 is TGTGCCAGCAGTCGGACACCCCCCTACAATGAGCAGTTCTTC.